This T cell receptor (beta chain) emerged from a study of early T cells in non-severe SARS-CoV-2 infection. In the study overall: From unsorted whole blood, bulk RNA was sequenced, and the chains remained unpaired. The study, taken as a whole, reports: VDJdb matching skewed toward anti-spike CD8 responses, missing private and CD4 specificities.

The CDR3 consists of 18 residues. The germline V gene encodes CDR1 MGHRA and CDR2 YSYEKL. V shed 0 bases and J 0 bases; nucleotides not matched to a gene: 7. Attached unique molecular identifiers marked individual cDNA molecules. Via MiXCR, TCRdb re-called the 5' RACE reads, giving one row per CDR3 protein. The sample shows more than 20,000 distinct CDR3 sequences, 5.3% of them seen only once. This clonotype was seen repeatedly, ten times or more. The antigen is undetermined. The receptor's source is an adult who was a healthcare worker with PCR-confirmed SARS-CoV-2 infection or an uninfected control (not recorded which). The specimen was whole blood. The chain joins TRBV4-1 to TRBJ2-1; TRBD2 matches 8 bases. CDR3 coding DNA: TGCGCCAGCAGCCAAGATCGGACTAGCACCCACTCCTACAATGAGCAGTTCTTC. Its translation: CASSQDRTSTHSYNEQFF.